This T cell receptor (beta chain) was sequenced during a study of siplizumab effects on memory and regulatory T cells (dated by TCRdb to about 2019). Background on the whole study: The effect of the anti-CD2 antibody siplizumab on alloreactive T-cell subsets was examined in allogeneic mixed lymphocyte reactions constructed from human PBMCs. On the study overall, not on this receptor specifically: Among mappable alloreactive CD4+ clones, the Treg-derived fraction averaged approximately 72% with siplizumab versus 26.9% in control reactions. Whether proliferating Tregs from siplizumab cultures actually had suppressive function was not functionally confirmed. Siplizumab significantly reduced the cumulative frequency of alloreactive sequences traceable to unstimulated CD4+ memory T cells. Sequences below about 10^-5 frequency were poorly captured, so only a minor fraction of alloreactive clones could be mapped to unstimulated subsets. Greater diversity appeared to be present in unstimulated naive T cells than in memory T cells, and a substantial contribution to the alloresponse seemed to be made by naive cells. For roughly 75-96% of proliferating CD4+ or CD8+ clones, no naive or memory phenotype could be assigned.

Libraries were made using the immunoSEQ multiplex PCR assay. Some 100,000 TCR templates per sample were assayed by the deep sequencing platform. Genomic DNA extracted from sorted T cells was the material used for TCRbeta CDR3 sequencing. The authors' pipeline ran thus. Clonal analysis of TCRbeta CDR3 data was done in the R programming language. Unstimulated samples were compared with post-reaction CFSE-low samples to define alloreactive CD4+ and CD8+ clones. Regulatory or non-regulatory origin was assigned to alloreactive CD4+ clones by matching of sequences to sorted unstimulated Treg and non-Treg repertoires. TCRdb stores this immuneACCESS table with in-frame sequences only. Part of the clones is absent; in the studies checked, under half of the shortfall reflects unresolved V genes, and no reason is known for the rest. From that table come the V and J calls and clone size; the DNA was used to work out D and trimming. Counted in this sample were 100,000 or so clones; around 90% of them appeared once. 12% of the sample rests with the top ten.

Sorted unstimulated T cells and proliferating T cells recovered from mixed lymphocyte reactions were subjected to TCRbeta CDR3 sequencing. Fresh whole blood from roughly nine HLA-typed healthy donors was used as the source from which PBMCs were isolated. To map where alloreactive clones came from, unstimulated CD4+ non-regulatory T cells were FACS-sorted. Regarding this clone: Its specific antigen is unknown. No much larger clonotype is one base removed from it; base qualities were not supplied.

Taken from cysteine to phenylalanine, the CDR3 has 19 residues. Solely the CDR3 DNA is kept, with 57 bases framed from the first base. Relative to germline, V is missing 2 bases and J is missing 0 bases, with 10 bases of the junction outside any gene match. CDR1 and CDR2 are read off the germline V gene (reference sequence) as LNHDA and SQIVND. The receptor chain draws on TRBV19 and TRBJ2-3; 11 bases in the junction line up with TRBD2. The material sequenced was non-Treg CD4+ T cells sorted from blood. The cell subset or site label for this specimen denotes: FACS-sorted unstimulated CD4+ non-regulatory T cells. The clonotype originates from a human donor in good health. Read as DNA, the sequence is TGTGCCAGTAGTATAAGTCTAGCGGGAGGAAAAGGTAGCACAGATACGCAGTATTTT. Translated, this gives CASSISLAGGKGSTDTQYF.